These 23 T cell receptor beta chains originate from one sample sequenced in a study of sequential checkpoint blockade in melanoma. Treatment defined: randomized to nivolumab then ipilimumab (arm A) or the reverse (arm B). Repertoires were generated with immunoSEQ multiplex PCR, while TCRdb's copy carries only in-frame clones and drops some. The top ten hold 22% of the sample, which has roughly 13,000 clones, roughly 65% seen once. Source: CD8+ T cells sorted from blood (inferred from file names), taken from a patient given nivolumab and ipilimumab in sequence. The receptors stem from a human donor with melanoma.

This clone was detected only a few times. The chain recombines TRBV27 with TRBJ2-7, with D perhaps TRBD2 (6 bases). The germline CDR1 and CDR2 sequences are MNHEY and SMNVEV (reference sequence). This CDR3 region has 17 residues. The V end was cut by 2 bases, the J end by 3 bases, with 20 bases between. The CDR3 coding sequence is TGTGCCAGCAGTTTAATCCCCGGGAGAGATACGAACTACGAGCAGTACTTC. Protein: CASSLIPGRDTNYEQYF.

This chain joins TRBV28 and TRBJ2-5; 12 bases agree with TRBD1. The J segment lost 1 base and the V segment lost 3 bases, leaving 3 bases of the junction unmatched. CDR3 length: 16 amino acids. CDR1 and CDR2 (germline): MDHEN, SYDVKM. The CDR3 sequence: CASSLGQGAIQETQYF. The CDR3 coding sequence is TGTGCCAGCAGTTTGGGACAGGGGGCTATCCAAGAGACCCAGTACTTC.

This chain links TRBV6-5 with TRBJ2-2, with 7 bases fitting TRBD1. Germline CDR1 and CDR2: MNHEY and SVGAGI. This CDR3 is built from 15 residues. Germline trimming cut 6 bases from V and 3 bases from J; bases unmatched to any gene: 7. CDR3: CASRYTGAYTGELFF. The CDR3 DNA reads TGTGCCAGCAGATATACAGGGGCTTACACCGGGGAGCTGTTTTTT.

In nucleotides, the CDR3 is TGTGCCAGCAGCCAACTACCGCAGGGCACAGGCTATGGCTACACCTTC. This translates into CASSQLPQGTGYGYTF. This sequence joins TRBV14 and TRBJ1-2, with a weak D call TRBD1 (5 bases). This CDR3 is 16 amino acids long. Germline V gene lookup returns CDR1 SGHDN and CDR2 FVKESK. The V end lost 2 bases, the J end lost 4 bases, and 17 bases lay between the germline ends.

By frequency in the sample, this clone is medium-sized. This chain links TRBV15 with TRBJ2-7; D remains ambiguous. Germline V lookup: CDR1 LNHNV, CDR2 YYDKDF (reference sequence). V shed 4 bases and J shed 5 bases, with 9 bases lying between them. The CDR3 has 12 residues. CDR3 nucleotide sequence: TGTGCCACCAGCAAACGCGGCCACGAGCAGTACTTC. Translation: CATSKRGHEQYF.

The chain combines TRBV18 with TRBJ2-1; TRBD2 agrees at 11 bases. Per germline, CDR1 KGHSH and CDR2 LQKENI. Losses at the gene ends were 0 bases for V and 4 bases for J; bases not matched to a gene: 8. The CDR3 sequence is 18 residues long. CDR3 sequence: CASSPPTSGSTHYNEQFF. The CDR3 DNA follows: TGTGCCAGCTCACCACCTACTAGCGGGAGCACACATTACAATGAGCAGTTCTTC. Together with reference TRBV18 and TRBJ2-1, the CDR3 gives the full variable domain: NAGVMQNPRHLVRRRGQEARLRCSPMKGHSHVYWYRQLPEEGLKFMVYLQKENIIDESGMPKERFSAEFPKEGPSILRIQQVVRGDSAAYFCASSPPTSGSTHYNEQFFGPGTRLTVL.

The rearrangement uses TRBV7-8 and TRBJ2-2; TRBD1 is a possible D gene (6 bases). The V gene's germline CDR1 is SGHVS and CDR2 FQNEAQ. V lost 5 bases to trimming and J lost 3 bases, with 7 bases between them. CDR3 length: 13 residues. The CDR3 DNA reads as TGTGCCAGCAGCCCAGGGGACACCGGGGAGCTGTTTTTT. Amino acids: CASSPGDTGELFF.

A note on this clone: At one end, the junction sequence differs from germline, possibly due to a read error. The chain uses TRBV30 and TRBJ1-2; the D gene is possibly TRBD1 (6 bases). The germline V gene has CDR1 GTSNPN and CDR2 SVGIG (reference sequence). This CDR3 region has 11 residues. As DNA, the CDR3 is TGTGCCGGACAGCCAAACTATGGCTACATCTTC. Amino acids: CAGQPNYGYIF.

The V call is TRBV2, the J call TRBJ1-5; the D gene is possibly TRBD1 (6 bases). V lost 1 base and J lost 2, with 6 bases in between. Germline CDR1 and CDR2: SNHLY and FYNNEI. The CDR3 contains 14 residues. DNA for the CDR3: TGTGCCAGCAGTGAAGGGACAGGCAATCAGCCCCAGCATTTT. Amino acid sequence: CASSEGTGNQPQHF.

The table lists this clone with a few counts. DNA of the CDR3: TGTGCCAGCAGCCCTTTGGGGGGGGCGCATACCTACGAGCAGTACTTC. Protein product: CASSPLGGAHTYEQYF. J is TRBJ2-7 and V is TRBV7-2, with a possible D match to TRBD2 (7 bases). Germline CDR1 SGHTA, CDR2 FQGNSA. V lost 5 bases and J lost 2, with 19 bases in between. CDR3 length: 16 amino acids.

The chain employs TRBV6-6 and TRBJ1-1; D call uncertain. Germline lookup yields CDR1 MNHNY and CDR2 SVGAGI (reference sequence). The CDR3 contains 12 residues. V was clipped by 6 bases and J by 4 bases, with 9 bases between them. CDR3 loop: CASRYPGTEAFF. The DNA for the CDR3 is TGTGCCAGCAGATATCCCGGCACTGAAGCTTTCTTT.

The J gene is TRBJ1-2, the V gene TRBV6-1; 7 bases are shared with TRBD1. There are 15 residues in the CDR3. Germline lookup yields CDR1 MNHNS and CDR2 SASEGT. V gave up 2 bases and J gave up 4 bases; unmatched junction bases: 7. The CDR3 sequence is CASSERDSKFYGYTF. The CDR3 coding sequence is TGTGCCAGCAGTGAAAGGGACAGTAAGTTCTATGGCTACACCTTC.

The chain joins TRBV7-3 to TRBJ2-3; 7 bases agree with TRBD2. The CDR3 contains 16 residues. Per germline, CDR1 SGHTA and CDR2 FQGTGA. V trimming: 0 bases; J trimming: 2 bases; junction bases outside the gene matches: 5. CDR3 sequence: CASSLTGLADTDTQYF. The DNA of the CDR3 is TGTGCCAGCAGCTTAACAGGGCTAGCGGACACAGATACGCAGTATTTT.

This clone was seen a few times. The V and J genes are TRBV5-1 and TRBJ2-5; 7 nucleotides agree with TRBD1. CDR1 and CDR2 from the germline V gene are SGHRS and YFSETQ. The CDR3 consists of 14 residues. Trimming took 5 bases from V and 4 from J; bases not matched to a gene: 8. CDR3 sequence: CASSHKTGLETQYF. The CDR3 DNA is TGCGCCAGCAGTCACAAGACAGGGTTAGAGACCCAGTACTTC.

The rearrangement links TRBV5-1 to TRBJ2-7; possible D gene TRBD1, 6 bases. Trimming left V 3 bases short and J 3 bases short, with 13 bases between. CDR3 length equals 14 residues. CDR1 SGHRS and CDR2 YFSETQ come from the germline V gene. For the CDR3, the DNA is TGCGCCAGCAGCTCCGGGATGGACAGCTACGAGCAGTACTTC. This encodes CASSSGMDSYEQYF.

This clone was found a few times. The chain uses TRBV5-1 and TRBJ1-5; 7 nucleotides match TRBD1. Germline CDR1 and CDR2: SGHRS and YFSETQ. Trimming took 5 bases from V and 5 from J; bases not matched to a gene: 7. The CDR3 sequence is 14 residues long. The CDR3 sequence is CASREDREDQPQHF. Here the CDR3 DNA reads TGCGCCAGCAGGGAAGACAGGGAAGATCAGCCCCAGCATTTT.

In this sample, this clone turned up once. The chain has TRBV7-9 and TRBJ2-2, with 7 bases fitting TRBD2. Per the germline V gene, CDR1 is SEHNR and CDR2 is FQNEAQ (reference sequence). There are 17 residues in the CDR3. The ends lost 3 bases at V and 6 bases at J; junction bases unmatched: 13. CDR3 protein: CASSFVRLSGVAGELFF. The CDR3, as DNA: TGTGCCAGCAGCTTCGTTCGACTAAGCGGGGTTGCCGGGGAGCTGTTTTTT.

This clone appeared a few times. CDR3 region: CASSQDGAGGPYEQYF. For the CDR3, the DNA is TGCGCCAGCAGCCAAGATGGCGCGGGGGGCCCCTACGAGCAGTACTTC. The gene calls are TRBV4-3 and TRBJ2-7, with 8 positions matching TRBD2. The CDR3 has 16 amino acids. CDR1 is LGHNA, CDR2 YSLEER, per germline. Germline trimming cut 0 bases from V and 2 bases from J; bases unmatched to any gene: 6.

J is TRBJ2-7 and V is TRBV27, with 9 bases that match TRBD2. The length of the CDR3 is 15 residues. Germline V CDR1 and CDR2: MNHEY, SMNVEV (reference sequence). V shed 4 bases and J 2 bases; nucleotides not matched to a gene: 6. The CDR3 DNA reads as TGTGCCAGCAGTTCAAGCGGGGGGCCAACCTACGAGCAGTACTTC. It translates to CASSSSGGPTYEQYF.

The V call is TRBV5-3, the J call TRBJ2-5; 7 bases agree with TRBD1. TRBV5-3 has ORF status, its function being uncertain. J was trimmed by 6 bases and V by 0 bases; bases with no gene match: 5. There are 14 residues in the CDR3. CDR3 DNA sequence: TGTGCCAGAAGCTTGGTAAGGGGGCAAAAGACCCAGTACTTC. It encodes CARSLVRGQKTQYF.

The chain recombines TRBV27 with TRBJ2-5; the match to TRBD1 covers 7 bases. Trimming at V came to 6 bases and at J to 1 base, leaving 8 bases not matched to a gene. The CDR3 covers 15 residues. CDR1 MNHEY and CDR2 SMNVEV come from the germline V gene (reference sequence). The CDR3 region is CASSLTQGFQETQYF. Here the CDR3 DNA reads TGTGCCAGCAGCCTCACACAGGGGTTCCAAGAGACCCAGTACTTC.

This clone came up a few times. This chain links TRBV9 with TRBJ2-1; D might be TRBD1 (6 bases). Trimming stripped 7 bases from V and 9 bases from J, with 11 bases between. Germline CDR1 is SGDLS and CDR2 is YYNGEE. This CDR3 is built from 11 residues. CDR3 DNA: TGTGCCAGCGAAACAGGGAGTGAGCAGTTCTTC. This encodes CASETGSEQFF.

The chain uses TRBV19 and TRBJ2-3, with D perhaps matching TRBD2 (5 bases). The V end was cut by 6 bases, the J end by 3 bases, with 13 bases between. Germline V lookup: CDR1 LNHDA, CDR2 SQIVND (reference sequence). The length of the CDR3 is 14 residues. DNA of the CDR3: TGTGCCAGTAGCCGGTTTACGGGGACAGATACGCAGTATTTT. As protein: CASSRFTGTDTQYF.